A single sample is the source of the 8 T cell receptor beta chains below, sequenced in a study of CD8+ T cells in alopecia areata. Extracted RNA was reverse transcribed into cDNA, the sequencing template. Sequenced by immunoSEQ multiplex PCR; TCRdb stores in-frame clones only, minus some. This sample yields approximately 150,000 clones, of which 67% are seen a single time; approximately 10% belongs to the top ten. Here the sequenced sample was CD8+ T cells sorted from blood, taken at week 0. The receptors were gathered from a human donor with alopecia areata.

V and J are TRBV27 and TRBJ2-1; TRBD1 might be the D (6 bases). Trimming took off 4 bases at V and 7 bases at J, with 8 bases between the two ends. This CDR3 has 12 residues. Germline V CDR1 and CDR2: MNHEY, SMNVEV (reference sequence). For the CDR3, the DNA is TGTGCCAGCAGTTACAGGGTAAATGAGCAGTTCTTC. This translates into CASSYRVNEQFF.

This chain uses TRBV9 with TRBJ1-6; tentatively, D is TRBD1 (6 bases). Germline V gene data show CDR1 as SGDLS and CDR2 as YYNGEE. The CDR3 totals 13 residues. V was clipped by 4 bases and J by 14 bases, with 16 bases between them. The chain's CDR3 is CASSPFRGETLHF. DNA of the CDR3: TGTGCCAGCAGCCCCTTCAGGGGTGAAACCCTCCACTTT.

The J gene is TRBJ1-2, the V gene TRBV29-1; D is perhaps TRBD1 (6 bases). CDR3 length: 15 residues. The germline CDR1 and CDR2 sequences are SQVTM and ANQGSEA. V dropped 3 bases and J dropped 0 bases, with 14 bases sitting between them. The CDR3 spells CSVEGGRRSNYGYTF. The CDR3 DNA is TGCAGCGTTGAGGGGGGGCGCAGGTCTAACTATGGCTACACCTTC. Full variable domain (missing parts from reference TRBV29-1 and TRBJ1-2): SAVISQKPSRDICQRGTSLTIQCQVDSQVTMMFWYRQQPGQSLTLIATANQGSEATYESGFVIDKFPISRPNLTFSTLTVSNMSPEDSSIYLCSVEGGRRSNYGYTFGSGTRLTVV.

The chain uses TRBV5-1 and TRBJ2-5; unclear D gene. The CDR3 totals 14 residues. The germline V gene encodes CDR1 SGHRS and CDR2 YFSETQ. Trimming removed 4 bases from V and 5 bases from J, with 15 bases in between. The DNA of the CDR3 is TGCGCCAGCAGCCTCACTAACCTGGGGGAGACCCAGTACTTC. It is translated as CASSLTNLGETQYF.

A single count supports this clone. The genes are TRBV5-1 and TRBJ1-2; D is unresolved. Trimming pared 0 bases from V and 2 bases from J, leaving 11 bases between. CDR1 is SGHRS and CDR2 is YFSETQ in the germline V gene. The CDR3 covers 15 residues. The CDR3 loop is CASSLDGGGNYGYTF. The CDR3 coding sequence is TGCGCCAGCAGCTTGGATGGTGGAGGGAACTATGGCTACACCTTC.

This clone was picked up one time. The chain carries TRBV2 and TRBJ2-6; 8 nucleotides match TRBD1. V shed 11 bases, J shed 0 bases, and the junction held 9 bases outside the gene matches. The germline V gene has CDR1 SNHLY and CDR2 FYNNEI. The CDR3 contains 16 residues. The CDR3 protein is CAGKTGVVSGANVLTF. CDR3 nucleotide sequence: TGTGCCGGGAAGACAGGGGTGGTCTCTGGGGCCAACGTCCTGACTTTC.

The table lists this clone with a count of one. The chain is built from TRBV7-9 and TRBJ1-4; no clear D gene. In germline, CDR1 is SEHNR, CDR2 FQNEAQ (reference sequence). This CDR3 has 12 amino acids. Trimming took 2 bases from V and 5 from J, leaving 3 bases between them. The DNA for the CDR3 is TGTGCCAGCAGCTTACCGAATGAAAAACTGTTTTTT. Translating gives CASSLPNEKLFF.

This clone was counted between two and nine times. The gene calls are TRBV7-9 and TRBJ1-1; D is unclear. Trimming removed 2 bases at V and 5 bases at J, with 12 bases between. Germline values: CDR1 SEHNR, CDR2 FQNEAQ (reference sequence). The CDR3 extends over 14 amino acids. DNA for the CDR3: TGTGCCAGCAGCTTAACTCAGGAATGGACTGAAGCTTTCTTT. This encodes CASSLTQEWTEAFF.